This T cell receptor beta chain was sequenced for a study of blood T cell repertoires in COVID-19. There are 13 residues in the CDR3. Those enrolled, adults aged roughly 18 to 89 years, came from around 25 US areas. Exposed volunteers were people who met a COVID-19 case within 2 weeks before study entry. In the original workflow: Amplified reference gene primers provided the basis for estimating nucleated cell counts. The table came from immunoSEQ multiplex PCR; TCRdb's copy has only in-frame clones and leaves some out. The V and J calls and clone size were taken over from that table, and D and trimming were inferred from the DNA. The profile shows some 270,000 clones, roughly 90% of them singletons.

This clonotype was sampled from a man in his forties who had been exposed to COVID-19. The V and J genes are TRBV21-1 and TRBJ2-3; TRBD1, the table's D call, lacks a check against the DNA. TRBV21-1 is a documented pseudogene. The sequenced material came from PBMCs or T cells enriched from blood (not recorded which). This CDR3 reads CATRDRETDTQYF. The CDR3 coding sequence is TGTGCCACCCGGGACAGGGAGACAGATACGCAGTATTTT.